This is a list of T cell receptor beta chains from one sample in a study of blood T cell repertoires in COVID-19. The assay was immunoSEQ multiplex PCR, and TCRdb's table has in-frame clones only and misses some. This table has about 200,000 clones, just under 85% appearing once. Sequencing used peripheral blood. Receptors originate from a woman in her forties or fifties with active or convalescent COVID-19. CDR3s include the opening cysteine and the closing phenylalanine or tryptophan. The D gene is left open where the match is weak. Rows may omit the clone size; those that give it use once, few, many or a size class.

d_gene: TRBD2; abundance: NA; v_gene: TRBV2; j_gene: TRBJ2-7; CDR3aa: CASTTGGLLPYF; CDR3nt: TGTGCCAGCACCACGGGGGGACTCCTACCGTACTTC
d_gene: NA; abundance: NA; v_gene: TRBV29-1; j_gene: TRBJ2-1; CDR3aa: CSVGPIGRANEQFF; CDR3nt: TGCAGCGTTGGCCCCATAGGCAGGGCCAATGAGCAGTTCTTC
d_gene: TRBD1; abundance: NA; v_gene: TRBV7-9; j_gene: TRBJ1-2; CDR3aa: CASSLQGTYGYTF; CDR3nt: TGTGCCAGCAGCCTACAGGGGACCTATGGCTACACCTTC
d_gene: TRBD1; abundance: NA; v_gene: TRBV5-4; j_gene: TRBJ2-5; CDR3aa: CASSPSSDRVETQYF; CDR3nt: TGTGCCAGCAGCCCGTCGTCGGACAGGGTGGAGACCCAGTACTTC
d_gene: NA; abundance: few; v_gene: TRBV3-1/TRBV3-2; j_gene: TRBJ2-1; CDR3aa: CASSPRRGRLAESSYNEQFF; CDR3nt: TGTGCCAGCAGCCCGCGTCGAGGGCGATTAGCGGAAAGCTCCTACAATGAGCAGTTCTTC
d_gene: NA; abundance: NA; v_gene: TRBV3-1/TRBV3-2; j_gene: TRBJ2-1; CDR3aa: CASSYLRGGGTYNEQFF; CDR3nt: TGTGCCAGCAGCTACCTCAGAGGGGGGGGAACTTACAATGAGCAGTTCTTC
d_gene: TRBD1; abundance: NA; v_gene: TRBV5-1; j_gene: TRBJ1-3; CDR3aa: CASSLAPGQGNTIYF; CDR3nt: TGCGCCAGCAGCTTGGCACCGGGACAGGGGAACACCATATATTTT
d_gene: NA; abundance: NA; v_gene: TRBV7-2; j_gene: TRBJ2-1; CDR3aa: CASTGGSSYNEQFF; CDR3nt: TGTGCCAGCACTGGGGGCTCTTCCTACAATGAGCAGTTCTTC
d_gene: TRBD2; abundance: NA; v_gene: TRBV5-4; j_gene: TRBJ2-5; CDR3aa: CASSPTGTSSQETQYF; CDR3nt: TGTGCCAGCAGCCCTACCGGGACTAGCTCACAAGAGACCCAGTACTTC
d_gene: NA; abundance: NA; v_gene: TRBV27; j_gene: TRBJ1-1; CDR3aa: CASSRRNTEAFF; CDR3nt: TGTGCCAGCAGTCGGAGGAACACTGAAGCTTTCTTT
d_gene: NA; abundance: NA; v_gene: TRBV9; j_gene: TRBJ2-2; CDR3aa: CASSPRVAEYTGELFF; CDR3nt: TGTGCCAGCAGCCCCCGAGTAGCGGAGTACACCGGGGAGCTGTTTTTT
d_gene: TRBD2; abundance: NA; v_gene: TRBV23-1; j_gene: TRBJ2-5; CDR3aa: CASSQTGSSGLAGLLGTQYF; CDR3nt: TGCGCCAGCAGTCAAACAGGGTCCTCGGGACTAGCGGGACTTCTGGGGACCCAGTACTTC
d_gene: TRBD2; abundance: NA; v_gene: TRBV7-2; j_gene: TRBJ2-4; CDR3aa: CASSRAGTSGRINIQYF; CDR3nt: TGTGCCAGCAGTCGGGCGGGGACTAGCGGGAGGATAAACATTCAGTACTTC
d_gene: NA; abundance: NA; v_gene: TRBV5-1; j_gene: TRBJ1-1; CDR3aa: CASSLSVGGTEAFF; CDR3nt: TGCGCCAGCAGCCTTTCGGTTGGTGGCACTGAAGCTTTCTTT
d_gene: TRBD2; abundance: NA; v_gene: TRBV6-1; j_gene: TRBJ2-1; CDR3aa: CASSETASGDNEQFF; CDR3nt: TGTGCCAGCAGTGAAACGGCTAGCGGCGACAATGAGCAGTTCTTC
d_gene: NA; abundance: NA; v_gene: TRBV5-1; j_gene: TRBJ2-1; CDR3aa: CASSLRDSGNEQFF; CDR3nt: TGCGCCAGCAGCTTGCGGGATAGCGGCAATGAGCAGTTCTTC
d_gene: NA; abundance: NA; v_gene: TRBV6-5; j_gene: TRBJ1-1; CDR3aa: CASSFGTKNTEAFF; CDR3nt: TGTGCCAGCAGTTTTGGGACAAAGAACACTGAAGCTTTCTTT
d_gene: TRBD1; abundance: NA; v_gene: TRBV24-1; j_gene: TRBJ1-2; CDR3aa: CATSDAGTGNYGYTF; CDR3nt: TGTGCCACCAGTGATGCCGGGACAGGGAACTATGGCTACACCTTC
d_gene: NA; abundance: NA; v_gene: TRBV2; j_gene: TRBJ1-2; CDR3aa: CASSATLTRSSGYTF; CDR3nt: TGTGCCAGCAGTGCTACGCTGACCCGCTCTAGTGGCTACACCTTC
d_gene: TRBD1; abundance: once; v_gene: TRBV19; j_gene: TRBJ2-2; CDR3aa: CASSYSFGTGSNTGELFF; CDR3nt: TGTGCCAGTAGCTACAGTTTCGGGACAGGGAGCAACACCGGGGAGCTGTTTTTT
d_gene: NA; abundance: NA; v_gene: TRBV18; j_gene: TRBJ1-2; CDR3aa: CASSPRGRGGYTF; CDR3nt: TGTGCCAGCTCACCACGGGGAAGGGGCGGCTACACCTTC
d_gene: NA; abundance: few; v_gene: TRBV14; j_gene: TRBJ1-1; CDR3aa: CASSQAGIGTEAFF; CDR3nt: TGTGCCAGCAGCCAAGCAGGGATAGGGACTGAAGCTTTCTTT